The next 26 T cell receptor beta chains were all read from a single sample in a study of cytomegalovirus exposure and HLA in healthy donors. The PCR employed 60 Vbeta primers together with 13 Jbeta primers. Assay: immunoSEQ multiplex PCR; the TCRdb copy retains only in-frame clones and omits some. The sample yields about 200,000 clones, roughly four fifths seen once. The material sequenced was PBMCs. The origin of the receptors is a girl aged 5 to 17 in good health and CMV-seronegative.

The chain combines TRBV7-3 with TRBJ2-2; D uncertain. The CDR3 has 16 residues. Per germline, CDR1 SGHTA and CDR2 FQGTGA. V was clipped by 0 bases and J by 0 bases, with 8 bases between them. The chain's CDR3 is CASSLTGSPNTGELFF. As DNA, the CDR3 is TGTGCCAGCAGCTTAACGGGCTCTCCGAACACCGGGGAGCTGTTTTTT. Full variable domain (rest looked up from reference TRBV7-3 and TRBJ2-2): GAGVSQTPSNKVTEKGKYVELRCDPISGHTALYWYRQSLGQGPEFLIYFQGTGAADDSGLPNDRFFAVRPEGSVSTLKIQRTERGDSAVYLCASSLTGSPNTGELFFGEGSRLTVL.

This clone was detected only a few times. The chain is built from TRBV4-2 and TRBJ1-5, with D perhaps TRBD1 (6 bases). With 1 base removed from V and 5 bases from J, the gap between germline ends came to 9 bases. Per the germline V gene, CDR1 is LGHNA and CDR2 is YNFKEQ. The CDR3 covers 14 residues. The CDR3 DNA reads TGTGCCAGCAGCCAAGTTCAGGGGTATCAGCCCCAGCATTTT. Encoded protein: CASSQVQGYQPQHF.

CDR3 sequence reads: CASNSIGVSNQPQHF. Here the CDR3 DNA reads TGTGCCAGTAACAGTATCGGGGTCAGCAATCAGCCCCAGCATTTT. The J gene is TRBJ1-5, the V gene TRBV19; D is undetermined. There are 15 residues in the CDR3. The V end was cut by 7 bases, the J end by 1 base, with 14 bases between. Germline loops: CDR1 LNHDA, CDR2 SQIVND (reference sequence).

This chain uses TRBV5-4 with TRBJ1-1; 9 nucleotides align to TRBD1. V was pared by 0 bases and J by 11 bases, with 11 bases of the junction left unmatched. The germline gives CDR1 SGHNT, CDR2 YYREEE (reference sequence). This CDR3 is built from 15 residues. CDR3 bases: TGTGCCAGCAGCTTGGGGGGACAGGGTGAATGGTTGGCTTTCTTT. Its protein product is CASSLGGQGEWLAFF.

The chain couples TRBV7-6 to TRBJ2-3, with TRBD2 matching over 9 bases. The CDR3 extends over 19 amino acids. V trimming: 2 bases; J trimming: 7 bases; junction bases outside the gene matches: 19. Germline CDR1 and CDR2: SGHVS and FNYEAQ. The CDR3 DNA reads TGTGCCAGCAGCTTATCAGGGGGGCTAGCGGGGAAACGGCCATATACGCAGTATTTT. This translates into CASSLSGGLAGKRPYTQYF.

The chain joins TRBV6-5 to TRBJ2-3; a weak D match, TRBD1 (6 bases). Germline V lookup: CDR1 MNHEY, CDR2 SVGAGI. This CDR3 is 15 amino acids long. The V end was cut by 0 bases, the J end by 4 bases, with 11 bases between. CDR3 coding DNA: TGTGCCAGCAGTTACTCTACAGGGAAACCAGATACGCAGTATTTT. Its translation: CASSYSTGKPDTQYF.

The chain recombines TRBV2 with TRBJ1-5; D is undetermined. Germline V gives CDR1 SNHLY, CDR2 FYNNEI. The germline V and J ends were trimmed by 4 bases and 0 bases, with 7 bases remaining between them. CDR3 length: 14 amino acids. The CDR3 protein is CASSVEYSNQPQHF. DNA for the CDR3: TGTGCCAGCAGTGTGGAGTATAGCAATCAGCCCCAGCATTTT.

About this clone itself: The identical CDR3 is also encoded by other nucleotide sequences in the sample. The J gene is TRBJ1-2, the V gene TRBV28; D possibly corresponds to TRBD1 (5 bases). The length of the CDR3 is 12 residues. The germline gives CDR1 MDHEN, CDR2 SYDVKM. V shed 4 bases and J shed 2 bases, with 5 bases lying between them. The CDR3 DNA reads TGTGCCAGCAGTTCAGGGAACTATGGCTACACCTTC. Its translation is CASSSGNYGYTF.

This clone has more than one count but fewer than ten. The gene calls are TRBV6-6 and TRBJ2-2; D call uncertain. The V end lost 2 bases, the J end lost 0 bases, and 7 bases lay between the germline ends. The germline V gene has CDR1 MNHNY and CDR2 SVGAGI (reference sequence). CDR3 length: 15 residues. The CDR3 nucleotides are TGTGCCAGCAGTTACCGAGTTTCGAACACCGGGGAGCTGTTTTTT. As protein: CASSYRVSNTGELFF.

The J gene is TRBJ1-4, the V gene TRBV6-6; TRBD1 matches 8 bases. V was clipped by 8 bases and J by 10 bases; unmatched bases: 12. The CDR3 sequence is 14 residues long. Germline assignment: CDR1 MNHNY and CDR2 SVGAGI (reference sequence). The DNA of the CDR3 is TGTGCCAGCGGCCAGACAGGGGCCTTTGGAAAACTGTTTTTT. Its protein is CASGQTGAFGKLFF.

This clone was counted between two and nine times. This chain links TRBV10-1 with TRBJ2-7; unclear D gene. Germline V CDR1 and CDR2: WNHNN, SYGVQD (reference sequence). The CDR3 extends over 9 amino acids. Trimming took 6 bases from V and 7 from J, leaving 4 bases between them. The CDR3 nucleotides read TGCGCCAGCAGCGGGGAGCAGTACTTC. Protein: CASSGEQYF.

CDR3: CASRGIPRGQGVNQPQHF. In DNA, the CDR3 is TGTGCCAGCAGGGGGATACCCCGGGGACAGGGTGTTAATCAGCCCCAGCATTTT. V usage is TRBV2 and J usage is TRBJ1-5, with TRBD1 identical over 9 bases. J was trimmed by 4 bases and V by 6 bases; bases with no gene match: 16. CDR1 SNHLY and CDR2 FYNNEI come from the germline V gene. The CDR3 runs to 18 residues.

This CDR3 is CASSLTGADTQYF. The DNA of the CDR3 is TGTGCCAGCAGCCTGACAGGGGCAGATACGCAGTATTTT. This chain links TRBV4-2 with TRBJ2-3, with 8 bases aligning to TRBD1. This CDR3 is 13 amino acids long. Germline loops: CDR1 LGHNA, CDR2 YNFKEQ. The V segment lost 4 bases and the J segment 4 bases; nucleotides outside the gene matches: 1.

The CDR3 DNA sequence: TGTGCCAGCAAGGGGACACCATACAATGAGCAGTTCTTC. Its translation: CASKGTPYNEQFF. The chain couples TRBV6-1 to TRBJ2-1, with a possible D match to TRBD1 (6 bases). The V gene's germline CDR1 is MNHNS and CDR2 SASEGT. V gave up 7 bases and J gave up 4 bases, with 11 bases separating them. CDR3 size: 13 residues.

The chain couples TRBV14 to TRBJ2-5; 7 bases are shared with TRBD2. The V gene's germline CDR1 is SGHDN and CDR2 FVKESK. Unmatched junction bases numbered 6, after V lost 1 base and J lost 1 base. The CDR3 is 16 residues long. The CDR3 DNA reads TGTGCCAGCAGCCAAGGAGGTAGCGGGCCCCAAGAGACCCAGTACTTC. Translated, it gives CASSQGGSGPQETQYF.

With regard to this clone: The same CDR3 can be traced to other DNA sequences in this sample. V usage is TRBV28 and J usage is TRBJ1-2; 9 bases map to TRBD1. Germline lookup yields CDR1 MDHEN and CDR2 SYDVKM. V was pared by 6 bases and J by 2 bases, with 4 bases of the junction left unmatched. CDR3 length equals 14 residues. CDR3 residues: CASSLGQGNYGYTF. The CDR3 bases are TGTGCCAGCAGCTTGGGACAGGGCAACTATGGCTACACCTTC.

The rearrangement links TRBV6-1 to TRBJ2-3, with 7 bases identical to TRBD2. V was pared by 11 bases and J by 0 bases, with 8 bases of the junction left unmatched. This CDR3 is built from 14 residues. Germline lookup yields CDR1 MNHNS and CDR2 SASEGT. The CDR3 reads CAGGVLSSTDTQYF. The DNA of the CDR3 is TGTGCCGGGGGGGTGCTTTCTAGCACAGATACGCAGTATTTT.

The CDR3 nucleotides read TGTGCCAGCAGTGAAATAACAGGCTCCCCCTACGAGCAGTACTTC. The encoded protein is CASSEITGSPYEQYF. The chain couples TRBV6-1 to TRBJ2-5, with D maybe TRBD1 (5 bases). The tail of the sequence fits TRBJ2-7 better, so the J call may be wrong. The CDR3 is 15 residues long. Germline V gene data show CDR1 as MNHNS and CDR2 as SASEGT.

This clone was observed at least ten times. The chain is built from TRBV19 and TRBJ1-1; D might be TRBD1 (5 bases). The CDR3 is 15 residues long. V lost 3 bases to trimming and J lost 1 base, with 12 bases between them. The germline gives CDR1 LNHDA, CDR2 SQIVND (reference sequence). The CDR3 here is CASSMMGGTNTEAFF. Here the CDR3 DNA reads TGTGCCAGTAGTATGATGGGGGGGACGAACACTGAAGCTTTCTTT.

This chain links TRBV5-4 with TRBJ1-2; 8 nucleotides line up with TRBD1. The V segment lost 4 bases and the J segment 3 bases; nucleotides outside the gene matches: 8. The CDR3 totals 15 residues. Germline V gene lookup returns CDR1 SGHNT and CDR2 YYREEE (reference sequence). The CDR3 is CASSPETGEDYGYTF. CDR3 bases: TGTGCCAGCAGCCCAGAGACAGGGGAGGACTATGGCTACACCTTC.

This rearrangement joins TRBV4-3 to TRBJ1-2; D remains ambiguous. Between the trimmed V and J ends, which lost 0 bases and 2 bases, there was a span of 10 bases. CDR3 length: 15 residues. Germline CDR1 is LGHNA and CDR2 is YSLEER. As DNA, the CDR3 is TGCGCCAGCAGCCAAGATCGTTCAGAAAACTATGGCTACACCTTC. Translated, it gives CASSQDRSENYGYTF.

The chain employs TRBV10-2 and TRBJ1-6, with unresolved D. There are 16 residues in the CDR3. Trimming shortened V by 7 bases and J by 8 bases, and 21 bases separated the two germline ends. CDR1 is WSHSY and CDR2 is SAAADI in the germline V gene. CDR3 region: CASKDDVKRVYSPLHF. The CDR3 DNA follows: TGCGCCAGCAAAGACGACGTCAAGAGGGTTTATTCACCCCTCCACTTT.

This clone came up a few times. The chain is built from TRBV6-1 and TRBJ1-4; D is possibly TRBD1 (6 bases). CDR3 length: 14 amino acids. V dropped 2 bases and J dropped 5 bases, with 9 bases sitting between them. CDR1 and CDR2 (germline): MNHNS, SASEGT. Here the CDR3 reads CASSERGGNEKLFF. DNA for the CDR3: TGTGCCAGCAGTGAAAGGGGGGGGAATGAAAAACTGTTTTTT.

This clone was counted a single time. The DNA for the CDR3 is TGCAGCGTTGTAGTGTCCTACAGGAATAACACTGAAGCTTTCTTT. Translated, it gives CSVVVSYRNNTEAFF. The V and J genes are TRBV29-1 and TRBJ1-1; D perhaps matches TRBD1 (5 bases). Looked up from germline, CDR1 is SQVTM and CDR2 is ANQGSEA. Trimming pared 4 bases from V and 2 bases from J, leaving 17 bases between. CDR3 size: 15 residues. Full variable domain (rest looked up from reference TRBV29-1 and TRBJ1-1): SAVISQKPSRDICQRGTSLTIQCQVDSQVTMMFWYRQQPGQSLTLIATANQGSEATYESGFVIDKFPISRPNLTFSTLTVSNMSPEDSSIYLCSVVVSYRNNTEAFFGQGTRLTVV.

The rearrangement uses TRBV7-3 and TRBJ2-5; TRBD2 agrees at 10 bases. Germline CDR1 is SGHTA and CDR2 is FQGTGA. V trimming: 1 base; J trimming: 5 bases; junction bases outside the gene matches: 7. This CDR3 is built from 16 residues. The CDR3 nucleotides read TGTGCCAGCAGCTTAATGGCTAGCGGGGGCAAGGAGACCCAGTACTTC. Its translation: CASSLMASGGKETQYF. Variable domain in full (rest from reference TRBV7-3 and TRBJ2-5): GAGVSQTPSNKVTEKGKYVELRCDPISGHTALYWYRQSLGQGPEFLIYFQGTGAADDSGLPNDRFFAVRPEGSVSTLKIQRTERGDSAVYLCASSLMASGGKETQYFGPGTRLLVL.

The chain employs TRBV10-3 and TRBJ1-2; TRBD1 aligns across 9 bases. Trimming at V came to 5 bases and at J to 4 bases, leaving 23 bases not matched to a gene. The CDR3 contains 20 residues. Germline lookup yields CDR1 ENHRY and CDR2 SYGVKD. This CDR3 reads CAISSPGQGDINRTSYGYTF. CDR3 nucleotides: TGTGCCATCAGTAGCCCGGGACAGGGAGATATCAACCGAACCTCCTATGGCTACACCTTC.